The sequence of this T cell receptor (beta chain) was determined in a study of T cell repertoires in cytomegalovirus infection. Study-level background: Public signatures in TCR beta pointed to CMV infection and matching HLA type.

One entry per CDR3 protein, called by TCRdb with MiXCR from the reads. The profile shows about 490,000 distinct CDR3 sequences, about 30% of them singletons. Comment on this clonotype: Its antigen is not known.

Overall study results and limits: Using cumulative public TCR beta family frequency, the authors identified those who carried CMV together with the relevant HLA. Ex vivo, HLA-C-restricted CMV-specific TCR beta clonotypes prevailed over the rest of the response.

V was clipped by 2 bases and J by 2 bases; unmatched bases: 9. CDR1 is MNHEY and CDR2 is SMNVEV in the germline V gene (reference sequence). The CDR3 is made up of 17 amino acids. The receptor was derived from a human donor in good health (CMV status not recorded). Some clones in this sample may be carry-over from other donors' samples. The genes are TRBV27 and TRBJ2-1, with 7 bases that match TRBD1. Sequenced sample: PBMCs. The CDR3 bases are TGTGCCAGCAGTTTACGACCGACAGGGAACCCCTACAATGAGCAGTTCTTC. Encoded protein: CASSLRPTGNPYNEQFF.